This TCR beta chain was sequenced during a study of blood T cell repertoires in COVID-19. About the research overall: Samples representing acute and convalescent COVID-19 were sourced from the United States, Italy and Spain.

In the source study's methods: Reference gene primer amplification gave nucleated cell count estimates. Data came from immunoSEQ multiplex PCR; TCRdb stores just in-frame clones and leaves some out. The D gene and trimming were derived from the DNA, and the V and J assignments and clone size from that table. The table lists some 65,000 clones, around 93% of them singletons, with 2.9% in the top ten. This CDR3 is 14 amino acids long. V was trimmed by 1 base and J by 12 bases, leaving 16 bases between them. CDR1 is SGHAT, CDR2 FQNNGV, per germline. This receptor was identified in a man in his 70s with active COVID-19. Sequences were obtained from peripheral blood. The V gene is TRBV11-2, the J gene TRBJ2-1; D possibly corresponds to TRBD2 (5 bases). CDR3: CASSLAVGPRGQFF. CDR3 sequence (DNA): TGTGCCAGCAGCTTAGCGGTAGGGCCCCGGGGGCAGTTCTTC.